This paragraph reports one T cell receptor beta chain. CDR1 is PRHDT and CDR2 is FYEKMQ in the germline V gene (reference sequence). This CDR3 is 15 amino acids long. V was clipped by 3 bases and J by 8 bases; unmatched bases: 10. Assay used: immunoSEQ multiplex PCR; TCRdb lists only in-frame clones, some missing. The sample has 75,000 to 85,000 clones, just over 90% seen once; the top ten hold 2.5%. These data come from a study of T cell changes during pregnancy in multiple sclerosis. The source of this sequence is a female donor with multiple sclerosis, enrolled in a pregnancy study. The sample consisted of peripheral blood, taken in the second trimester of pregnancy. V usage is TRBV13 and J usage is TRBJ1-2, with 9 bases that match TRBD1. CDR3 sequence (DNA): TGTGCCAGCAGCTTCCGGGACAGGGAAATCGGGGGCTACACCTTC. Protein product: CASSFRDREIGGYTF.